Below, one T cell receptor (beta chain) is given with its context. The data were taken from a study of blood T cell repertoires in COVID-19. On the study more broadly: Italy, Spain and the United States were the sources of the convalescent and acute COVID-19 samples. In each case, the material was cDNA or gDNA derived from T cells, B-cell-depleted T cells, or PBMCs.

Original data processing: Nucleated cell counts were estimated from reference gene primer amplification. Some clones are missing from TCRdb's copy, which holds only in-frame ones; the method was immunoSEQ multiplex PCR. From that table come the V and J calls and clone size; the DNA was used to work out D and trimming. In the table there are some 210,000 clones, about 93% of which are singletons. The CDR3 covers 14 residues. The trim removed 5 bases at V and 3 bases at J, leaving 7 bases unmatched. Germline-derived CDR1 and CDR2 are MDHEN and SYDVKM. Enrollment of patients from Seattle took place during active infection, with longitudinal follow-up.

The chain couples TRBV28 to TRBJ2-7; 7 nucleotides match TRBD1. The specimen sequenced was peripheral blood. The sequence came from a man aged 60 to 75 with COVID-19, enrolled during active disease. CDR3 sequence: CASSIGTAVYEQYF. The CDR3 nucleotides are TGTGCCAGCAGTATCGGGACAGCGGTCTACGAGCAGTACTTC.